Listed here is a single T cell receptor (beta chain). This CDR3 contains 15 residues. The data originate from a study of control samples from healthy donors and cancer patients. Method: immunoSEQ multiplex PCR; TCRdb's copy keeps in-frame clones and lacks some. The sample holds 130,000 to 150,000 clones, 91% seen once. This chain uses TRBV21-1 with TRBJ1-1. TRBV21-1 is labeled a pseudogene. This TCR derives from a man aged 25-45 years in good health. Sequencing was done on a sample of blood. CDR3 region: CASYSGLHQNTEAFF. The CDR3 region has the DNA TGTGCCAGCTATTCGGGACTCCACCAGAACACTGAAGCTTTCTTT.